This T cell receptor beta chain came from a study of blood T cell repertoires in COVID-19. The V segment lost 7 bases and the J segment 5 bases; nucleotides outside the gene matches: 8. This CDR3 comprises 15 residues. Per the germline V gene, CDR1 is LNHDA and CDR2 is SQIVND (reference sequence). As handled by the study authors: Researchers report that nucleated cell counts were estimated from reference gene primer amplification. Sequenced by immunoSEQ multiplex PCR; TCRdb stores in-frame clones only, minus some. V, J and clone size are taken as reported in that table, and D and trimming were inferred from the DNA itself. Of 75,000 to 90,000 clones listed, 90% were seen once; the top ten hold about 1%.

The chain carries TRBV19 and TRBJ2-2, with 9 bases that match TRBD2. The sequence derives from a woman aged 50 to 65 in a cohort sampled during active COVID-19. The specimen was peripheral blood. The DNA for the CDR3 is TGTGCCAGTAATCCTAGCGGGAAGGGGACCGGGGAGCTGTTTTTT. Protein: CASNPSGKGTGELFF.